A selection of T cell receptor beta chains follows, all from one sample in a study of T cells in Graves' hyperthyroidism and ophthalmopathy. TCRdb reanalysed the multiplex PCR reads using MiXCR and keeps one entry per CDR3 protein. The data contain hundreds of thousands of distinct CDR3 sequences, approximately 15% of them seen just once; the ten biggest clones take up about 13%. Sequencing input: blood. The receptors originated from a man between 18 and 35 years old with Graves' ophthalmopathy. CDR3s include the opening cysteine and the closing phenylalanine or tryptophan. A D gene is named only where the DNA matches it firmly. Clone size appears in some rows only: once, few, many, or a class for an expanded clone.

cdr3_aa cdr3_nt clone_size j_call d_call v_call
CASTGNTIYF TGTGCCAGTACCGGAAACACCATATATTTT few TRBJ1-3 - TRBV19
CSARLSGTGLEQYF TGCAGTGCTAGATTATCCGGGACAGGGCTCGAGCAGTACTTC many TRBJ2-7 TRBD1 TRBV20-1
CASSQGAGTGGTEAFF TGTGCCAGCAGCCAAGGCGCAGGGACAGGGGGCACTGAAGCTTTCTTT many TRBJ1-1 TRBD1 TRBV3-1
CAISESRALETQYF TGTGCCATCAGTGAGTCCAGGGCCTTAGAGACCCAGTACTTC - TRBJ2-5 - TRBV10-3
CASIRGLAVSSYNEQFF TGTGCCAGCATTCGGGGACTAGCGGTTAGCTCCTACAATGAGCAGTTCTTC many TRBJ2-1 TRBD2 TRBV11-2
CASSLKGGQETQYF TGTGCCAGCAGCTTAAAAGGGGGCCAAGAGACCCAGTACTTC many TRBJ2-5 - TRBV7-9
CASSPGAGAGYTF TGTGCCAGCAGCCCAGGGGCAGGGGCTGGCTACACCTTC few TRBJ1-2 - TRBV7-9
CASSLSIVLGGGTDTQYF TGTGCCAGCAGTTTATCGATTGTGTTGGGGGGAGGCACAGATACGCAGTATTTT many TRBJ2-3 - TRBV27
CAIRATGGLGEQFF TGTGCCATCAGGGCGACAGGGGGCCTGGGTGAGCAGTTCTTC - TRBJ2-1 TRBD1 TRBV10-3
CASSQERDPSSPLHF TGCGCCAGCAGCCAAGAAAGGGACCCTAGTTCACCCCTCCACTTT once TRBJ1-6 - TRBV4-1
CASSRNVAGLYEQYF TGTGCCAGCAGCCGAAATGTAGCGGGGCTATACGAGCAGTACTTC few TRBJ2-7 TRBD2 TRBV6-1
CASSSGTGMNEQYF TGTGCCAGCAGCTCTGGGACAGGAATGAACGAGCAGTACTTC - TRBJ2-7 TRBD1 TRBV7-9
CASSSFVLTRRGYTF TGTGCCAGCAGTTCCTTCGTCCTGACTCGACGGGGCTACACCTTC many TRBJ1-2 - TRBV12-3/TRBV12-4
CASSSRTGGAGGYTF TGTGCCAGCAGCTCGCGTACAGGGGGCGCAGGCGGCTACACCTTC many TRBJ1-2 TRBD1 TRBV11-3
CASSLSGTANGYTF TGTGCCAGCAGTTTATCGGGGACAGCCAATGGCTACACCTTC - TRBJ1-2 TRBD1 TRBV27
CASSPFLLAHNEQFF TGTGCCAGCAGCCCCTTTCTTCTAGCCCACAATGAGCAGTTCTTC many TRBJ2-1 - TRBV13
CASSYQGTGTYNEQFF TGTGCCAGCAGTTATCAAGGGACAGGGACCTACAATGAGCAGTTCTTC many TRBJ2-1 TRBD1 TRBV6-1
CSVEDQTTGGYGYTF TGCAGCGTTGAAGATCAAACGACAGGGGGCTATGGCTACACCTTC many TRBJ1-2 TRBD1 TRBV29-1
CASSLFKFNEQFF TGTGCCAGCAGCTTGTTTAAGTTCAATGAGCAGTTCTTC - TRBJ2-1 - TRBV5-4
CASSFFVDTQYF TGTGCCAGCAGCTTTTTTGTGGATACGCAGTATTTT - TRBJ2-3 - TRBV7-8
CASAYRTSGPSGANVLTF TGTGCCAGCGCCTATAGGACTAGCGGACCCTCTGGGGCCAACGTCCTGACTTTC - TRBJ2-6 TRBD2 TRBV6-1
CASSPWGQEDNEQFF TGCGCCAGCAGTCCATGGGGACAGGAGGACAATGAGCAGTTCTTC many TRBJ2-1 TRBD1 TRBV10-1
CASSELYYEQYF TGCGCCAGCAGTGAGTTATACTACGAGCAGTACTTC few TRBJ2-7 - TRBV10-1
CASRQGQGTYEQYF TGTGCCAGTAGACAGGGACAGGGAACCTACGAGCAGTACTTC few TRBJ2-7 TRBD1 TRBV19
CASREGGEQFF TGTGCCAGCAGGGAAGGGGGGGAGCAGTTCTTC few TRBJ2-1 - TRBV12-3/TRBV12-4
CASSYWTGGYNEQFF TGTGCCAGCAGCTATTGGACAGGGGGGTATAATGAGCAGTTCTTC few TRBJ2-1 TRBD1 TRBV9
CASSGALASYEQYF TGTGCCAGCAGTGGAGCGCTAGCCAGCTACGAGCAGTACTTC many TRBJ2-7 - TRBV6-1
CSARVSSGQGDSPLHF TGCAGTGCTAGGGTATCATCGGGACAGGGGGATTCACCCCTCCACTTT few TRBJ1-6 TRBD1 TRBV20-1
CASSQTGKGDGYTF TGTGCCAGCAGCCAGACAGGGAAAGGAGATGGCTACACCTTC many TRBJ1-2 TRBD1 TRBV3-1
CANSSGTSGEVGETQYF TGCGCCAACAGCTCCGGGACTAGCGGAGAAGTAGGAGAGACCCAGTACTTC few TRBJ2-5 TRBD2 TRBV5-1
CASSWSGRGPSGYTF TGTGCCAGTAGTTGGTCTGGGCGGGGGCCCAGTGGCTACACCTTC - TRBJ1-2 - TRBV19
CASSRRLAGVTTDTQYF TGTGCCAGCAGCCGACGACTAGCGGGCGTAACGACAGATACGCAGTATTTT many TRBJ2-3 TRBD2 TRBV3-1
CASSEGGGGEAGNTIYF TGTGCCAGCAGTGAAGGGGGAGGGGGCGAAGCCGGAAACACCATATATTTT few TRBJ1-3 TRBD1 TRBV2
CASSIGVGTSGANVLTF TGTGCCAGTAGTATAGGGGTCGGCACCTCTGGGGCCAACGTCCTGACTTTC many TRBJ2-6 - TRBV19
CATSTGTSGGLTDTQYF TGTGCCACGAGTACCGGGACTAGCGGGGGACTTACAGATACGCAGTATTTT many TRBJ2-3 TRBD2 TRBV24-1
CASSSLSGARRSNQPQHF TGTGCCAGCAGTTCGCTCTCGGGGGCCCGGAGGAGCAATCAGCCCCAGCATTTT many TRBJ1-5 - TRBV27
CASTGGQATEEAFF TGTGCCAGCACCGGGGGGCAGGCCACTGAAGAAGCTTTCTTT many TRBJ1-1 - TRBV12-3/TRBV12-4